What follows are 25 T cell receptor beta chains derived from one specimen sequenced in a study of T-cell reconstitution after alpha-beta-depleted transplantation in children. Unique molecular identifiers were used in preparing the TCRbeta library. Each CDR3 protein is one row after TCRdb ran MiXCR on the PCR reads. There are roughly 590,000 distinct CDR3 sequences in the sample; roughly 17% occur only once, and 0.85% to 1.3% lies in the top ten. The sequences come from PBMCs from the stem cell graft donor, collected from the stem cell graft. Every receptor here comes from a human donor who donated a stem cell graft to a child with acute myeloid leukemia.

The chain couples TRBV29-1 to TRBJ2-5; the match to TRBD1 covers 7 bases. CDR1 is SQVTM and CDR2 is ANQGSEA in the germline V gene. The CDR3 is 14 residues long. V dropped 3 bases and J dropped 2; count of bases not matched to a gene: 6. The CDR3 DNA follows: TGCAGCGTTGACGCCGGGGACAGTCAAGAGACCCAGTACTTC. Its translation is CSVDAGDSQETQYF.

This clonotype was counted at least ten times. This chain joins TRBV20-1 and TRBJ2-7; 12 bases match TRBD1. The germline gives CDR1 DFQATT, CDR2 SNEGSKA (reference sequence). V lost 4 bases, J lost 7 bases, and 11 bases stayed unmatched. The CDR3 loop spans 15 amino acids. CDR3 sequence (DNA): TGCAGTGCTACCCGAACCGGGACAGGGGGCGGGGAGCAGTACGTC. This translates into CSATRTGTGGGEQYV.

This clonotype has at least ten counts. This rearrangement joins TRBV12-3 or TRBV12-4 to TRBJ1-2; D unresolved. The CDR3 runs 12 residues. The V gene lost 3 bases and the J gene lost 7 bases, with 9 bases spanning the gap. This CDR3 reads CASSFTESGYTF. The CDR3 coding sequence is TGTGCCAGCAGTTTTACAGAATCTGGCTACACCTTC.

This clonotype appeared many times. This chain joins TRBV12-3 or TRBV12-4 and TRBJ1-3; no clear D. The CDR3 loop spans 12 amino acids. The V gene lost 4 bases and the J gene lost 6 bases, with 7 bases spanning the gap. CDR3 DNA sequence: TGTGCCAGCAGTTGGTCCAAAAACACCATATATTTT. It encodes CASSWSKNTIYF.

Concerning this clonotype: At one end, the junction sequence differs from germline, possibly due to a read error. The rearrangement uses TRBV20-1 and TRBJ2-7; D remains ambiguous. The CDR3 has 12 residues. Germline CDR1 reads DFQATT; CDR2 reads SNEGSKA (reference sequence). The CDR3 DNA reads TGCAGTGCTAGGCGTCTCTCCCCCGAGCAGAACTTC. This gives the protein CSARRLSPEQNF.

The chain couples TRBV10-3 to TRBJ1-1; no reliable D call. Trimming took 8 bases from V and 0 from J, leaving 13 bases between them. The CDR3 is 14 amino acids. Germline V gene sequence: CDR1 ENHRY, CDR2 SYGVKD. This CDR3 is CAISGPTLNTEAFF. The CDR3 region has the DNA TGTGCCATCTCAGGTCCCACGCTGAACACTGAAGCTTTCTTT.

The genes are TRBV19 and TRBJ2-7; a possible D gene is TRBD2 (6 bases). Germline CDR1 LNHDA, CDR2 SQIVND (reference sequence). CDR3 length: 13 amino acids. The V end was cut by 8 bases, the J end by 3 bases, with 14 bases between. CDR3 protein: CASWEGRFYEQYF. CDR3 nucleotide sequence: TGTGCCAGTTGGGAAGGGAGGTTCTACGAGCAGTACTTC. Full variable domain (missing parts from reference TRBV19 and TRBJ2-7): DGGITQSPKYLFRKEGQNVTLSCEQNLNHDAMYWYRQDPGQGLRLIYYSQIVNDFQKGDIAEGYSVSREKKESFPLTVTSAQKNPTAFYLCASWEGRFYEQYFGPGTRLTVT.

This chain links TRBV20-1 with TRBJ2-7, with a weak D call TRBD2 (6 bases). Germline V CDR1 and CDR2: DFQATT, SNEGSKA (reference sequence). V was shortened by 0 bases and J by 2 bases, with 14 bases between the two germline ends. The CDR3 loop spans 15 amino acids. The CDR3 spells CSARDSGRGTYEQYV. The CDR3 bases are TGCAGTGCTAGAGATTCAGGACGGGGGACCTACGAGCAGTACGTC.

This clonotype was seen repeatedly, ten times or more. V and J are TRBV20-1 and TRBJ2-1; TRBD1 agrees at 10 bases. The V gene end was trimmed by 4 bases and the J gene end by 6 bases; junction bases not matched to a gene: 9. Germline loops: CDR1 DFQATT, CDR2 SNEGSKA (reference sequence). This CDR3 is 15 amino acids long. Here the CDR3 reads CSAIRQGAAINEQFF. DNA of the CDR3: TGCAGTGCTATAAGACAGGGGGCAGCCATCAATGAGCAGTTCTTC.

With regard to this clonotype: A much more abundant neighbour one base away suggests this may be a read error. The CDR3 region has the DNA TGCAGTGCTAGAGATAAGCGGGGCGGGAACACTGAAGCTTTCTTT. This gives the protein CSARDKRGGNTEAFF. V gene TRBV20-1 combines with J gene TRBJ1-1; D perhaps matches TRBD1 (5 bases). The CDR3 spans 15 residues. The V and J ends lost 0 bases and 1 base respectively, with 12 bases between them. The germline CDR1 and CDR2 sequences are DFQATT and SNEGSKA (reference sequence).

This clonotype was seen many times. DNA of the CDR3: TGTGCCAGCAGCCCAGGGGGATTCTACGAGCAGTACTTC. Translated: CASSPGGFYEQYF. The V call is TRBV7-2, the J call TRBJ2-7; TRBD1 matches at 7 bases. Per germline, CDR1 SGHTA and CDR2 FQGNSA. This CDR3 contains 13 residues. V dropped 5 bases and J dropped 3; count of bases not matched to a gene: 4.

In its sample, this clonotype was seen many times. V usage is TRBV7-2 and J usage is TRBJ2-3, with TRBD2 identical over 8 bases. The germline V gene encodes CDR1 SGHTA and CDR2 FQGNSA. The CDR3 runs 15 residues. Losses at the gene ends were 5 bases for V and 6 bases for J; bases not matched to a gene: 10. CDR3 sequence reads: CASSPRRTSWDTQYF. CDR3 coding DNA: TGTGCCAGCAGCCCTCGTAGGACTAGCTGGGATACGCAGTATTTT.

This chain joins TRBV20-1 and TRBJ2-7; 7 nucleotides line up with TRBD1. In germline, CDR1 is DFQATT, CDR2 SNEGSKA (reference sequence). The CDR3 totals 12 residues. Germline trimming cut 8 bases from V and 5 bases from J; bases unmatched to any gene: 9. CDR3 residues: CSPVQGENEQYV. CDR3 bases: TGCAGTCCGGTGCAGGGGGAGAACGAGCAGTACGTC.

This clonotype appeared many times. The rearrangement links TRBV20-1 to TRBJ2-7; 7 nucleotides match TRBD1. CDR3 size: 15 residues. Germline V gene sequence: CDR1 DFQATT, CDR2 SNEGSKA (reference sequence). V shed 3 bases, J shed 1 base, and the junction held 9 bases outside the gene matches. The chain's CDR3 is CSASSWTGESYEQYF. The CDR3 nucleotides read TGCAGTGCTAGTAGTTGGACAGGTGAATCCTACGAGCAGTACTTC.

This clonotype was detected only a few times. The rearrangement links TRBV13 to TRBJ2-7, with a tentative D call TRBD2 (6 bases). The germline CDR1 and CDR2 sequences are PRHDT and FYEKMQ (reference sequence). Trimming left V 1 base short and J 6 bases short, with 10 bases between. CDR3 length equals 13 residues. The CDR3 loop is CASSLVGEAEQYV. CDR3 coding DNA: TGTGCCAGCAGCTTAGTAGGGGAGGCCGAGCAGTACGTC.

The chain is built from TRBV12-3 or TRBV12-4 and TRBJ2-6; D unresolved. V was trimmed by 3 bases and J by 1 base, leaving 10 bases between them. This CDR3 spans 16 amino acids. The CDR3 reads CASSFIRASGANVLTF. The CDR3 DNA is TGTGCCAGCAGTTTTATACGAGCTTCTGGGGCCAACGTCCTGACTTTC.

Many counts were recorded for this clonotype. This chain links TRBV7-2 with TRBJ2-7; D uncertain. V was clipped by 3 bases and J by 3 bases, with 12 bases between them. Germline values: CDR1 SGHTA, CDR2 FQGNSA. CDR3 length: 14 residues. In DNA form, the CDR3 reads TGTGCCAGCAGCTTGACTGGCAACCTCTACGAGCAGTACGTC. Encoded protein: CASSLTGNLYEQYV.

This clonotype was picked up many times. V gene TRBV20-1 combines with J gene TRBJ2-7; maybe TRBD2 (6 bases). The CDR3 spans 14 residues. V shed 5 bases and J shed 2 bases, with 16 bases lying between them. The germline V gene has CDR1 DFQATT and CDR2 SNEGSKA (reference sequence). For the CDR3, the DNA is TGCAGTGCTCGTATCCCGGGACTTACCTACGAGCAGTACTTC. Translating it yields CSARIPGLTYEQYF.

There are many counts of this clonotype. J is TRBJ1-6 and V is TRBV20-1; D remains unclear. The V end lost 6 bases, the J end lost 6 bases, and 9 bases lay between the germline ends. The germline CDR1 and CDR2 sequences are DFQATT and SNEGSKA (reference sequence). The CDR3 loop spans 12 amino acids. The CDR3, as DNA: TGCAGTGCCTGGGCCTTTAATTCACCCCTCCACTTT. Its translation: CSAWAFNSPLHF.

The chain joins TRBV12-3 or TRBV12-4 to TRBJ2-5; 7 bases are shared with TRBD1. Losses at the gene ends were 2 bases for V and 1 base for J; bases not matched to a gene: 4. This CDR3 region has 15 residues. CDR3 protein: CASSLNRGFQETQYF. In nucleotides, the CDR3 is TGTGCCAGCAGTTTAAACAGGGGATTCCAAGAGACCCAGTACTTC.

V usage is TRBV15 and J usage is TRBJ2-1; D may be TRBD1 (6 bases). This CDR3 has 13 residues. V lost 1 base and J lost 8, with 9 bases in between. CDR1 is LNHNV and CDR2 is YYDKDF in the germline V gene (reference sequence). The CDR3 bases are TGTGCCACCAGCAGAGTTGGGGGCGATGAGCAGTTCTTC. Translating gives CATSRVGGDEQFF. Full variable domain (rest looked up from reference TRBV15 and TRBJ2-1): DAMVIQNPRYQVTQFGKPVTLSCSQTLNHNVMYWYQQKSSQAPKLLFHYYDKDFNNEADTPDNFQSRRPNTSFCFLDIRSPGLGDTAMYLCATSRVGGDEQFFGPGTRLTVL.

This clonotype was observed a few times. The J gene is TRBJ2-1, the V gene TRBV6-2 or TRBV6-3; 13 nucleotides align to TRBD2. Unmatched junction bases numbered 7, after V lost 4 bases and J lost 7 bases. Looked up from germline, CDR1 is MNHEY and CDR2 is SVGEGT. This CDR3 has 16 residues. The CDR3 bases are TGTGCCAGCAGTTCGCCCACTAGCGGGGGGGCGAATGAGCAGTTCTTC. It is translated as CASSSPTSGGANEQFF.

This clonotype came up a few times. V is TRBV7-9 and J is TRBJ2-2; no clear D. The CDR3 sequence is 16 residues long. CDR1 and CDR2 (germline): SEHNR, FQNEAQ (reference sequence). V shed 1 base and J shed 0 bases, with 9 bases lying between them. The CDR3 loop is CASSLDSGANTGELFF. The DNA for the CDR3 is TGTGCCAGCAGCTTAGACTCAGGAGCGAACACCGGGGAGCTGTTTTTT.

This clonotype came up a few times. The genes are TRBV12-3 or TRBV12-4 and TRBJ2-7; D ambiguous. The CDR3 consists of 12 residues. V was pared by 6 bases and J by 2 bases, with 8 bases between. The CDR3 DNA reads as TGTGCCAGCAGCCTCACTGCCTACGAGCAGTACTTC. It translates to CASSLTAYEQYF.

The CDR3 spells CASTPGLAVNTGELFF. CDR3 nucleotides: TGTGCCAGCACCCCCGGACTAGCGGTTAACACCGGGGAGCTGTTTTTT. The chain employs TRBV7-2 and TRBJ2-2; 10 bases align to TRBD2. V was clipped by 7 bases and J by 2 bases; unmatched bases: 7. The CDR3 is 16 amino acids. CDR1 is SGHTA and CDR2 is FQGNSA in the germline V gene.